This T cell receptor beta chain originates from a study of cytomegalovirus exposure and HLA in healthy donors. Overall study: Early released data had roughly 81 million unique TCRs, all coming from HLA-typed donors. General study points: The Asian-associated ancestry cluster reportedly had fewer N-insertions than the 666-donor mean in a later analysis. Several of the most significant clusters appeared linked to common viral pathogens, based on a later analysis.

A word on this clone: Antigen: not known.

Both 60 Vbeta primers and 13 Jbeta primers went into the PCR. This table comes from immunoSEQ multiplex PCR, and its TCRdb copy is limited to in-frame clones, with some not included. The sample lists roughly 200,000 clones; roughly 86% were seen once. CDR1 is MDHEN, CDR2 SYDVKM, per germline. V shed 3 bases and J 0 bases; nucleotides not matched to a gene: 11. The CDR3 has 19 residues. The clonotype was recovered from a man aged 40-49 years in good health and CMV-seropositive. This chain joins TRBV28 and TRBJ2-3; 11 bases map to TRBD2. Sequenced material: PBMCs. The CDR3 is CASSFSLAGGPPSTDTQYF. The DNA of the CDR3 is TGTGCCAGCAGTTTCTCGCTAGCGGGAGGCCCTCCTAGCACAGATACGCAGTATTTT.